The sequence of this T cell receptor (beta chain) was determined in a study of blood T cell repertoires in COVID-19. TCRdb keeps only in-frame clones here, not all; method: immunoSEQ multiplex PCR. This sample has a few hundred thousand clones; roughly 86% occur once, and the top ten carry approximately 9.4%. Trimming removed 3 bases from V and 0 bases from J; junction bases left unmatched: 7. The germline V gene has CDR1 DFQATT and CDR2 SNEGSKA (reference sequence). The CDR3 runs 17 residues. V usage is TRBV20-1 and J usage is TRBJ2-4, with 11 bases lining up with TRBD2. The receptor comes from a man aged 40-49 years who had recovered from COVID-19. The sample consisted of peripheral blood. The CDR3 loop is CSASLAGGPVAKNIQYF. The CDR3 DNA sequence: TGCAGTGCTAGTCTAGCGGGGGGCCCCGTAGCCAAAAACATTCAGTACTTC.